This passage covers 22 T cell receptor beta chains from one sample sequenced in a study of T-cell memory formation after mild COVID-19. TCRdb called the 5' RACE reads again in MiXCR, with one record for every CDR3 protein. The sample includes hundreds of thousands of distinct CDR3 sequences, 12% to 15% of them seen just once. The sample comprised PBMCs or a T cell subset sorted from them (not recorded which). Every receptor here comes from a man younger than 30 who had mild COVID-19 (a few samples of this study predate the infection). Cell type and time point are not known.

The gene calls are TRBV30 and TRBJ2-5; TRBD1 matches 8 bases. CDR1 GTSNPN and CDR2 SVGIG come from the germline V gene (reference sequence). The CDR3 is 13 residues long. V gave up 5 bases and J gave up 2 bases; unmatched junction bases: 4. The CDR3 sequence: CAWGGTGQETQYF. In DNA, the CDR3 is TGTGCCTGGGGGGGGACAGGACAAGAGACCCAGTACTTC.

This clonotype has a count of ten or more. J is TRBJ1-1 and V is TRBV4-1; perhaps TRBD1 as D (5 bases). Trimming pared 1 base from V and 4 bases from J, leaving 13 bases between. The length of the CDR3 is 15 residues. In germline, CDR1 is MGHRA, CDR2 YSYEKL. The CDR3 reads CASSQGEGRGTEAFF. DNA of the CDR3: TGCGCCAGCAGCCAAGGGGAGGGGAGAGGCACTGAAGCTTTCTTT.

V usage is TRBV6-2 or TRBV6-3 and J usage is TRBJ2-1, with D tentatively TRBD1 or TRBD2 (5 bases each). The CDR3 covers 15 residues. Germline values: CDR1 MNHEY, CDR2 SVGEGT. V was trimmed by 3 bases and J by 4 bases, leaving 13 bases between them. This CDR3 reads CASSYFRGDYNEQFF. Written as DNA, the CDR3 is TGTGCCAGCAGTTATTTTCGGGGCGATTACAATGAGCAGTTCTTC.

This clonotype was detected a few times. The chain uses TRBV5-1 and TRBJ1-5; tentatively, D is TRBD1 (5 bases). The germline CDR1 and CDR2 sequences are SGHRS and YFSETQ. Trimming stripped 0 bases from V and 0 bases from J, with 7 bases between. The CDR3 has 15 residues. This CDR3 reads CASSLGGDSNQPQHF. For the CDR3, the DNA is TGCGCCAGCAGCTTGGGGGGGGATAGCAATCAGCCCCAGCATTTT.

The CDR3 is CASSVAGTPIEPQHF. DNA for the CDR3: TGTGCCAGCAGCGTAGCAGGGACTCCGATAGAGCCCCAGCATTTT. V is TRBV9 and J is TRBJ1-5, with a weak D call TRBD1 (5 bases). Germline CDR1 SGDLS, CDR2 YYNGEE. Between the trimmed V and J ends, which lost 0 bases and 8 bases, there was a span of 15 bases. The CDR3 runs to 15 residues.

This chain connects TRBV11-1 to TRBJ2-2, with 9 nucleotides matching TRBD1. Germline V gene sequence: CDR1 SGHAT, CDR2 FQDESV (reference sequence). This CDR3 comprises 15 residues. Germline trimming cut 5 bases from V and 5 bases from J; bases unmatched to any gene: 6. The CDR3 DNA reads as TGTGCCAGCAGCCACCGGGACAGGGCTACCGGGGAGCTGTTTTTT. This codes for CASSHRDRATGELFF.

The chain joins TRBV6-2 or TRBV6-3 to TRBJ1-5; no clear D. From germline, CDR1 is MNHEY and CDR2 SVGEGT. The CDR3 covers 15 residues. The ends were cut back, 2 bases at V and 3 bases at J, with 11 bases in the middle. The CDR3 loop reads CASSYTGSPNQPQHF. The CDR3 DNA follows: TGTGCCAGCAGTTACACGGGCAGTCCCAATCAGCCCCAGCATTTT.

This clonotype was seen more than once but under ten times. The chain employs TRBV7-9 and TRBJ2-1, with 10 bases identical to TRBD1. CDR1 and CDR2 from the germline V gene are SEHNR and FQNEAQ (reference sequence). After removal of 5 bases from V and 6 bases from J, the junction contained 13 bases not matched to a gene. The CDR3 has 17 amino acids. CDR3 sequence reads: CASSQVQAGTGANEQFF. The CDR3 bases are TGTGCCAGCAGCCAAGTCCAGGCTGGGACAGGGGCCAATGAGCAGTTCTTC.

The rearrangement uses TRBV18 and TRBJ2-7; tentatively, D is TRBD2 (7 bases). The CDR3 consists of 14 residues. V was clipped by 8 bases and J by 2 bases, with 16 bases between them. CDR1 is KGHSH, CDR2 LQKENI, per germline. In DNA, the CDR3 is TGTGCCAGCGCCCTTTCGGGGGGCCCCTACGAGCAGTACGTC. This gives the protein CASALSGGPYEQYV.

This chain links TRBV12-3 or TRBV12-4 with TRBJ1-1; 7 nucleotides align to TRBD1. The CDR3 has 14 amino acids. Trimming removed 6 bases from V and 0 bases from J; junction bases left unmatched: 4. The CDR3 here is CASRETGMNTEAFF. In DNA form, the CDR3 reads TGTGCCAGCAGGGAGACAGGGATGAACACTGAAGCTTTCTTT.

The V and J genes are TRBV5-8 and TRBJ2-6; D is unresolved. The CDR3 sequence is 16 residues long. V was pared by 6 bases and J by 0 bases, with 13 bases between. Germline loops: CDR1 SGHTS, CDR2 YDEGEE. This CDR3 reads CASMGRPYSGANVLTF. For the CDR3, the DNA is TGTGCCAGCATGGGCAGGCCCTACTCTGGGGCCAACGTCCTGACTTTC.

This clonotype has only a few counts. The chain has TRBV5-1 and TRBJ2-1; D possibly corresponds to TRBD1 (6 bases). With 3 bases removed from V and 2 bases from J, the gap between germline ends came to 12 bases. CDR1 and CDR2 (germline): SGHRS, YFSETQ. This CDR3 has 15 residues. In DNA, the CDR3 is TGCGCCAGCAGCTCTATACAGGGAGCCTACAATGAGCAGTTCTTC. It yields the protein CASSSIQGAYNEQFF.

This clonotype showed up just a few times. The chain employs TRBV5-8 and TRBJ2-2; D is perhaps TRBD1 (6 bases). This CDR3 has 17 amino acids. The V gene's germline CDR1 is SGHTS and CDR2 YDEGEE. Trimming took off 0 bases at V and 1 base at J, with 13 bases between the two ends. This CDR3 reads CASSLASGRGNTGELFF. In nucleotides, the CDR3 is TGTGCCAGCAGCTTGGCCTCGGGCAGGGGGAACACCGGGGAGCTGTTTTTT.

The rearrangement uses TRBV24-1 and TRBJ2-2; D perhaps matches TRBD1 (6 bases). Germline V gives CDR1 KGHDR, CDR2 SFDVKD. The V and J ends lost 4 bases and 6 bases respectively, with 11 bases between them. This CDR3 spans 14 amino acids. The CDR3 loop is CATSEDSSAGELFF. CDR3 coding DNA: TGTGCCACCAGTGAGGACAGTTCCGCCGGGGAGCTGTTTTTT.

This chain uses TRBV28 with TRBJ2-3, with 8 bases matching TRBD1. V lost 8 bases to trimming and J lost 8 bases; unmatched junction nucleotides: 9. Per germline, CDR1 MDHEN and CDR2 SYDVKM. The CDR3 loop spans 13 amino acids. The DNA for the CDR3 is TGTGCCAGCGAAAGCAGGGGGCCGACTACGCAGTATTTT. This gives the protein CASESRGPTTQYF.

This chain links TRBV29-1 with TRBJ1-1; no clear D. The CDR3 totals 13 residues. From germline, CDR1 is SQVTM and CDR2 ANQGSEA. V lost 7 bases to trimming and J lost 0 bases, with 12 bases between them. Here the CDR3 DNA reads TGCAGCGCGGAAGACGGGATGAACACTGAAGCTTTCTTT. Translating it yields CSAEDGMNTEAFF.

This clonotype turned up a few times. This CDR3 is CASYSAGYSGANVLTF. The CDR3 nucleotides are TGTGCCAGCTACTCAGCGGGGTACTCTGGGGCCAACGTCCTGACTTTC. The V gene is TRBV27, the J gene TRBJ2-6, with 7 positions matching TRBD2. Germline CDR1 MNHEY, CDR2 SMNVEV (reference sequence). CDR3 size: 16 residues. With V trimmed by 8 bases and J by 0 bases, 7 bases remained unmatched.

This clonotype was found a few times. The chain couples TRBV20-1 to TRBJ1-5; D is perhaps TRBD1 (5 bases). Trimming left V 2 bases short and J 7 bases short, with 12 bases between. This CDR3 comprises 13 residues. Germline CDR1 is DFQATT and CDR2 is SNEGSKA (reference sequence). The CDR3 DNA sequence: TGCAGTGCTAGAAGGGGAATCATCCAGCCCCAGCATTTT. Encoded protein: CSARRGIIQPQHF.

This chain joins TRBV4-3 and TRBJ2-5, with D tentatively TRBD2 (6 bases). Trimming stripped 0 bases from V and 3 bases from J, with 11 bases between. In germline, CDR1 is LGHNA, CDR2 YSLEER. The CDR3 contains 15 residues. DNA for the CDR3: TGCGCCAGCAGCCAAGATGCGGGGTCAGAAGAGACCCAGTACTTC. Translating it yields CASSQDAGSEETQYF.

This clonotype came up a few times. The rearrangement joins TRBV6-2 or TRBV6-3 to TRBJ2-3, with D tentatively TRBD1 (6 bases). The CDR3 contains 15 residues. V dropped 1 base and J dropped 4 bases, with 12 bases sitting between them. The germline V gene encodes CDR1 MNHEY and CDR2 SVGEGT. CDR3 bases: TGTGCCAGCAGTTACTTTCGACAGGCTCCAGATACGCAGTATTTT. Protein: CASSYFRQAPDTQYF.

This chain uses TRBV6-1 with TRBJ1-6, with D possibly matching TRBD1 (6 bases). This CDR3 is 12 amino acids long. Germline V lookup: CDR1 MNHNS, CDR2 SASEGT. V lost 7 bases and J lost 8, with 9 bases in between. The CDR3 bases are TGTGCCAGCATACAGGGTGATTCACCCCTCCACTTT. Translating it yields CASIQGDSPLHF.

The chain uses TRBV9 and TRBJ2-3; possibly TRBD1 or TRBD2 for D (6 bases each). Trimming shortened V by 2 bases and J by 4 bases, and 11 bases separated the two germline ends. The V gene's germline CDR1 is SGDLS and CDR2 YYNGEE. This CDR3 region has 14 residues. The CDR3: CASSVGGVADTQYF. As DNA, the CDR3 is TGTGCCAGCAGCGTCGGGGGCGTGGCAGATACGCAGTATTTT.